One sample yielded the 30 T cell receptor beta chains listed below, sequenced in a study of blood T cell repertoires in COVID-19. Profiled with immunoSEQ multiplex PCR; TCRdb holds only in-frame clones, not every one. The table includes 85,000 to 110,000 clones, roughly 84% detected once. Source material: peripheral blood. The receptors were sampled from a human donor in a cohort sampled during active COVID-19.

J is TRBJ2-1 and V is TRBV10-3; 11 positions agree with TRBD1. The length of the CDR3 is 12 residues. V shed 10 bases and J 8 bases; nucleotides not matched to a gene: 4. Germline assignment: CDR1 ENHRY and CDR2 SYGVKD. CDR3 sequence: CATGTGGYEQFF. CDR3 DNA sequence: TGTGCCACAGGGACAGGGGGGTATGAGCAGTTCTTC.

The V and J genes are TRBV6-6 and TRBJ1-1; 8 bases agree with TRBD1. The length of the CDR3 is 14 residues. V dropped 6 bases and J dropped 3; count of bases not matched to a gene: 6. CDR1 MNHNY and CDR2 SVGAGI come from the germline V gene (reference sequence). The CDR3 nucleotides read TGTGCCAGCAGGGACAGGGCCCCCGACACTGAAGCTTTCTTT. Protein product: CASRDRAPDTEAFF.

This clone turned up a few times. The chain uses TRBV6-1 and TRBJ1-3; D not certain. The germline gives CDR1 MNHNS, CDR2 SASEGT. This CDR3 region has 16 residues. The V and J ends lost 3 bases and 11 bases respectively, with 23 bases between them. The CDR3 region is CASSDGSGGSGSAIYF. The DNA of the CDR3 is TGTGCCAGCAGTGATGGTTCGGGCGGGTCGGGATCCGCCATATATTTT.

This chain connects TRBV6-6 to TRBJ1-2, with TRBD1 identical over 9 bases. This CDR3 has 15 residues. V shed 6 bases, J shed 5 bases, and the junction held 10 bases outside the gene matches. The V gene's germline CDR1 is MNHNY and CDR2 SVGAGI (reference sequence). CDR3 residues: CASRPSTGGGYGYTF. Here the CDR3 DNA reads TGTGCCAGCAGGCCTAGTACAGGGGGCGGTTATGGCTACACCTTC.

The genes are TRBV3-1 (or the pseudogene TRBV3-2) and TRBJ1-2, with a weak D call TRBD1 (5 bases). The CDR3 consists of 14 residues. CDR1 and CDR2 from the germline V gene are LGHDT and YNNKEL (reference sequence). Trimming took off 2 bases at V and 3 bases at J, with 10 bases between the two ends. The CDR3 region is CASSQIWGDYGYTF. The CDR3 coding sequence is TGTGCCAGCAGCCAAATATGGGGGGACTATGGCTACACCTTC.

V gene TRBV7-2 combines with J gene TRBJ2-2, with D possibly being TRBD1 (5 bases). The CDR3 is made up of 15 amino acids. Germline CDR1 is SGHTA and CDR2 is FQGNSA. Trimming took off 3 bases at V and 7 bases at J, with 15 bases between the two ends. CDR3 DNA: TGTGCCAGCAGCTTGTTTCAGGGAAAGGGCGGGGAGCTGTTTTTT. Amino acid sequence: CASSLFQGKGGELFF.

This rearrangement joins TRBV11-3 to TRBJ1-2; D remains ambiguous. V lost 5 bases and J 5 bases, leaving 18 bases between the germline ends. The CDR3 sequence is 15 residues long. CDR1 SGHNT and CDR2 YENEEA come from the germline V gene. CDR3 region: CASSLGVSTTYGYTF. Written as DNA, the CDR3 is TGTGCCAGCAGCCTCGGGGTCTCTACAACTTATGGCTACACCTTC.

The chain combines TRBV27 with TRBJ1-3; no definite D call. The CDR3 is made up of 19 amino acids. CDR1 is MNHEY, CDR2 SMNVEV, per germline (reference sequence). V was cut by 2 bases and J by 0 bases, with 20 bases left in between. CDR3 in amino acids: CASSLVAPHFDSSGNTIYF. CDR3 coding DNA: TGTGCCAGCAGTTTAGTTGCTCCTCACTTTGATAGCTCTGGAAACACCATATATTTT.

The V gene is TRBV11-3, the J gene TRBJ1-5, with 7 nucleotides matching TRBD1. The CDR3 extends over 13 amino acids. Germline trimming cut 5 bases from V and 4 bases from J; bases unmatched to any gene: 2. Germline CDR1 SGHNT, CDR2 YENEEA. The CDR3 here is CASSGQVNQPQHF. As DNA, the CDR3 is TGTGCCAGCAGCGGACAGGTTAATCAGCCCCAGCATTTT.

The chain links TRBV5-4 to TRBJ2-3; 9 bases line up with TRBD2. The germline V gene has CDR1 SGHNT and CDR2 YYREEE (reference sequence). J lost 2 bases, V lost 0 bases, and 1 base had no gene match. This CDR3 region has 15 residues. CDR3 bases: TGTGCCAGCAGCTTGGAGCGGGGGGCCACAGATACGCAGTATTTT. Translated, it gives CASSLERGATDTQYF.

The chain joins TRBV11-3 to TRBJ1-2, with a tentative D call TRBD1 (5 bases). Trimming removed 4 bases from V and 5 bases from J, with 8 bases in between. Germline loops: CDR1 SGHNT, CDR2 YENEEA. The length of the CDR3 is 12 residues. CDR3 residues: CASSSTGYGYTF. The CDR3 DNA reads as TGTGCCAGCAGCTCTACAGGTTATGGCTACACCTTC.

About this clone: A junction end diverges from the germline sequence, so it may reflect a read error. The CDR3 DNA sequence: TGTGCTAGTGGGTTGGGGGGACAGGGGACGGGCACTGAAGCTTTCTTT. Protein sequence: CASGLGGQGTGTEAFF. The rearrangement links TRBV12-5 to TRBJ1-1; 10 positions match TRBD1. Germline CDR1 reads LGHNT; CDR2 reads FRNRAP. The CDR3 is 16 residues long.

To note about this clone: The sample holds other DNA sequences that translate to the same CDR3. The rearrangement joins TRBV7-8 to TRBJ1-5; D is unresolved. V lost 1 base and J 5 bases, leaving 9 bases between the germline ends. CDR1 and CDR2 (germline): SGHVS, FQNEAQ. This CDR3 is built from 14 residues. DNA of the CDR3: TGTGCCAGCAGCTTAGGAGGGTTTGATCAGCCCCAGCATTTT. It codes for CASSLGGFDQPQHF. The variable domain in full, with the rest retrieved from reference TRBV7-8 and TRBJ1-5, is GAGVSQSPRYKVAKRGQDVALRCDPISGHVSLFWYQQALGQGPEFLTYFQNEAQLDKSGLPSDRFFAERPEGSVSTLKIQRTQQEDSAVYLCASSLGGFDQPQHFGDGTRLSIL.

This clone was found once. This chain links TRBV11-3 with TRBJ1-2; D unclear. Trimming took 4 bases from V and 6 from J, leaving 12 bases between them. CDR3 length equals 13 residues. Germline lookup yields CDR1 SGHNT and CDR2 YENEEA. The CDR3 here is CASSWLAFDGYTF. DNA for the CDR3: TGTGCCAGCAGCTGGTTGGCATTTGATGGCTACACCTTC.

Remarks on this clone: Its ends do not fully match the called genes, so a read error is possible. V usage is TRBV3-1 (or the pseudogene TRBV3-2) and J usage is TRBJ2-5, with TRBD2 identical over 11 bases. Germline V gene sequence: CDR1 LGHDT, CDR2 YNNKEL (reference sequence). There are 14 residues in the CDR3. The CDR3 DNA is TGTGCCAGCAGCCAAGGCGTAGCGGGGGGGCTCCCGAACTTC. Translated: CASSQGVAGGLPNF.

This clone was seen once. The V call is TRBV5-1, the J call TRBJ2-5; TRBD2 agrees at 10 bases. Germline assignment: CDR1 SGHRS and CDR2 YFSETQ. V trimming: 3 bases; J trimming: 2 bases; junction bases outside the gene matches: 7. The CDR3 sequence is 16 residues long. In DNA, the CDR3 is TGCGCCAGCAGCTCTTATAGCGGGGGGCCACAAGAGACCCAGTACTTC. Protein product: CASSSYSGGPQETQYF. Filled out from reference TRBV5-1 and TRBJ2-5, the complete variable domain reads KAGVTQTPRYLIKTRGQQVTLSCSPISGHRSVSWYQQTPGQGLQFLFEYFSETQRNKGNFPGRFSGRQFSNSRSEMNVSTLELGDSALYLCASSSYSGGPQETQYFGPGTRLLVL.

The CDR3 loop reads CASRLAGGPDTQYF. CDR3 nucleotides: TGCGCCAGCAGGCTAGCGGGGGGGCCAGATACGCAGTATTTT. The J gene is TRBJ2-3, the V gene TRBV5-1; 12 bases align to TRBD2. Looked up from germline, CDR1 is SGHRS and CDR2 is YFSETQ. The CDR3 contains 14 residues. V shed 5 bases, J shed 4 bases, and the junction held 2 bases outside the gene matches.

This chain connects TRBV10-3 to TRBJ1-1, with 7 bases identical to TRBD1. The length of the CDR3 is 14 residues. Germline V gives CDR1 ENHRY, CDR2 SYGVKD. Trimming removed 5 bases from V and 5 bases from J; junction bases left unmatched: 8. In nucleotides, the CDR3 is TGTGCCATCAGTATAAAGGGGGCCGGGACTGAAGCTTTCTTT. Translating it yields CAISIKGAGTEAFF.

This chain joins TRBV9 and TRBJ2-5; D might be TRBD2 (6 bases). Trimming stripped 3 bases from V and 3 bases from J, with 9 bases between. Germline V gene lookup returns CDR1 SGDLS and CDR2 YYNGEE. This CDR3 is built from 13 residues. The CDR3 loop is CASSGEAEETQYF. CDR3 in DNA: TGTGCCAGCAGCGGGGAGGCAGAAGAGACCCAGTACTTC.

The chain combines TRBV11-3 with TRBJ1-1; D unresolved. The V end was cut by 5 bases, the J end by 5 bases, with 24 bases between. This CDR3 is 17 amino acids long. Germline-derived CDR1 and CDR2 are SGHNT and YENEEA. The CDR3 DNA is TGTGCCAGCAGCCCCCCGGGTCCGCAGTTCACGGGGACTGAAGCTTTCTTT. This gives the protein CASSPPGPQFTGTEAFF.

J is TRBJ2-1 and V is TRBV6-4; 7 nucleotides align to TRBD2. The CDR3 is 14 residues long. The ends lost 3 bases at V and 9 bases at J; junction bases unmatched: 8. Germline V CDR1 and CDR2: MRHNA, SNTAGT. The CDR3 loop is CASSEIPSGSEQFF. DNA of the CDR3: TGTGCCAGCAGTGAGATCCCTAGCGGCAGTGAGCAGTTCTTC.

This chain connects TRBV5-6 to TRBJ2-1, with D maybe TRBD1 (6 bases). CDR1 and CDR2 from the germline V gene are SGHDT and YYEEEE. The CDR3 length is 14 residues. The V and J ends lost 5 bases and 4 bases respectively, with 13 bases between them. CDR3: CASSTGSPYNEQFF. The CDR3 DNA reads TGTGCCAGCAGTACAGGGAGTCCATACAATGAGCAGTTCTTC.

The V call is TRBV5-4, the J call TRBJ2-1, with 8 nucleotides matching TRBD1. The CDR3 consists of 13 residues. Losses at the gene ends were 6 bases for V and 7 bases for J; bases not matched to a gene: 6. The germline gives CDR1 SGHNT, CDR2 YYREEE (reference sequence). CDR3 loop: CASTRTGWNEQFF. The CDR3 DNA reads TGTGCCAGCACCCGGACAGGGTGGAATGAGCAGTTCTTC. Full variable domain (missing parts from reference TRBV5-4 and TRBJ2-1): ETGVTQSPTHLIKTRGQQVTLRCSSQSGHNTVSWYQQALGQGPQFIFQYYREEENGRGNFPPRFSGLQFPNYSSELNVNALELDDSALYLCASTRTGWNEQFFGPGTRLTVL.

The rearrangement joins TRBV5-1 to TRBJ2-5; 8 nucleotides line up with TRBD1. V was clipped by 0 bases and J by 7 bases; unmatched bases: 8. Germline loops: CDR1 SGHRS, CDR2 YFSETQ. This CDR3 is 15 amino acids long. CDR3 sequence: CASSLDETGAATQYF. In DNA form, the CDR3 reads TGCGCCAGCAGCTTGGACGAGACAGGGGCGGCGACCCAGTACTTC. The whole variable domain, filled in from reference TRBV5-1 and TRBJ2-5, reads KAGVTQTPRYLIKTRGQQVTLSCSPISGHRSVSWYQQTPGQGLQFLFEYFSETQRNKGNFPGRFSGRQFSNSRSEMNVSTLELGDSALYLCASSLDETGAATQYFGPGTRLLVL.

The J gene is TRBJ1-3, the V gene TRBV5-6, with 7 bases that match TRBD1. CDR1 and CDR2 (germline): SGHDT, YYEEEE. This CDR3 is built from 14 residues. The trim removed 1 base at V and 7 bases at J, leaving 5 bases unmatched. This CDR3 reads CASSLRQGRNTIYF. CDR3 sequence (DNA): TGTGCCAGCAGCTTGAGACAGGGTCGGAACACCATATATTTT.

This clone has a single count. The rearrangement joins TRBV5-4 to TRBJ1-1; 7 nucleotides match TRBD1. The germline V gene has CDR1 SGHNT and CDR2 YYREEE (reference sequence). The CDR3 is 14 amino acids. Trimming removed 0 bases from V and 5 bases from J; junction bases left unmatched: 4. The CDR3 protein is CASSLETGRTEAFF. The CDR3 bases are TGTGCCAGCAGCTTGGAGACAGGGAGGACTGAAGCTTTCTTT.

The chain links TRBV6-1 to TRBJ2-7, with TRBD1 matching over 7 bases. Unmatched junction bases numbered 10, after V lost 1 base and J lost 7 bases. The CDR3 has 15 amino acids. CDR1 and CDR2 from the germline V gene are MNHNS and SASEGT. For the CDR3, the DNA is TGTGCCAGCAGTGAAGAGACAGGGCCAGCGTGGGAGCAGTACTTC. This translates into CASSEETGPAWEQYF.

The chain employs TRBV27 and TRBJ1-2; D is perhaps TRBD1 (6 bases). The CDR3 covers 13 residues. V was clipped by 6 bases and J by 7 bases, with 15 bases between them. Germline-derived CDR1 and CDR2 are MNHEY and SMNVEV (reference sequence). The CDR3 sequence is CASSDGRGGGYTF. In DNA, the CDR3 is TGTGCCAGCAGCGACGGGAGGGGGGGTGGCTACACCTTC.

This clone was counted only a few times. CDR3 sequence reads: CASSQDMISSSPLHF. The CDR3 bases are TGTGCCAGCAGCCAAGATATGATTTCGAGTTCACCCCTCCACTTT. The gene calls are TRBV14 and TRBJ1-6, with D unclear. The CDR3 has 15 residues. Trimming left V 0 bases short and J 9 bases short, with 12 bases between. Per the germline V gene, CDR1 is SGHDN and CDR2 is FVKESK.

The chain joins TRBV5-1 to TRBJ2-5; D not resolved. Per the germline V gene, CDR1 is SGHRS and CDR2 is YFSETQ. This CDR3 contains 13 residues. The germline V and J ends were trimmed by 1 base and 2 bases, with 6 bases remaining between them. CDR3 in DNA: TGCGCCAGCAGCTTGAACGGGCAAGAGACCCAGTACTTC. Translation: CASSLNGQETQYF.